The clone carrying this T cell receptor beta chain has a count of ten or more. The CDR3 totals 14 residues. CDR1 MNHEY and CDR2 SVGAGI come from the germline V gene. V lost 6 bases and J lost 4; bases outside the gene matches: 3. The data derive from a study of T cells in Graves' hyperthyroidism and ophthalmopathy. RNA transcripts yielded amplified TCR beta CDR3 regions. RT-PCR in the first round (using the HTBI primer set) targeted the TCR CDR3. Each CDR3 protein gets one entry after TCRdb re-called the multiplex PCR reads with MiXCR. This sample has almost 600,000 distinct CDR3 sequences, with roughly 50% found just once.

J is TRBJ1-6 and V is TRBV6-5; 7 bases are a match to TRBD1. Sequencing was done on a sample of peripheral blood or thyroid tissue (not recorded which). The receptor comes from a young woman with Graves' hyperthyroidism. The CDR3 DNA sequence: TGTGCCAGCAGACCGACAGGGTATAATTCACCCCTCCACTTT. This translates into CASRPTGYNSPLHF.